The rows below give T cell receptor beta chains drawn from one sample of a study of blood T cell repertoires in COVID-19. Generated by immunoSEQ multiplex PCR, the TCRdb table keeps only in-frame clones and is missing some. The sample lists about 190,000 clones, 70% to 85% occurring once. Sequenced: peripheral blood. These receptors all come from a man aged 50 to 60 who had recovered from COVID-19. Both conserved end residues are part of each CDR3. The order of the fields is D gene, clone size, J gene, V gene, CDR3 protein, CDR3 DNA. A D gene is named only where the DNA matches it firmly. The size of a clone is reported for some rows only, either as once, few or many, or as a class for expanded clones.

TRBD2 | . | TRBJ2-7 | TRBV7-2 | CASSLRTGLAGTYEQYF | TGTGCCAGCAGCTTAAGAACAGGACTAGCGGGAACCTACGAGCAGTACTTC
. | few | TRBJ2-4 | TRBV7-2 | CASSPPGLRDIQYF | TGTGCCAGCAGCCCACCCGGGCTCAGGGACATTCAGTACTTC
. | . | TRBJ2-2 | TRBV27 | CASKQTFGTSGSGELFF | TGTGCCAGCAAACAAACCTTTGGGACAAGCGGATCCGGGGAGCTGTTTTTT
. | . | TRBJ1-3 | TRBV9 | CASSVDSFTGNTIYF | TGTGCCAGCAGCGTGGACTCCTTTACTGGAAACACCATATATTTT
. | . | TRBJ2-3 | TRBV5-1 | CASSPESSTDTQYF | TGCGCCAGCAGCCCGGAGTCAAGCACAGATACGCAGTATTTT
. | . | TRBJ2-7 | TRBV12-3/TRBV12-4 | CASSITQHEQYF | TGTGCCAGCAGTATCACTCAACACGAGCAGTACTTC
TRBD2 | few | TRBJ2-2 | TRBV19 | CASRSSGRAPGELFF | TGTGCCAGTAGGTCTAGCGGGAGGGCCCCCGGGGAGCTGTTTTTT
. | . | TRBJ1-4 | TRBV6-2/TRBV6-3 | CASSYSIQGNEKLFF | TGTGCCAGCAGTTATTCTATACAGGGAAATGAAAAACTGTTTTTT
. | . | TRBJ2-2 | TRBV5-5 | CASSLREWDTGELFF | TGTGCCAGCAGCTTGCGGGAGTGGGACACCGGGGAGCTGTTTTTT
TRBD1 | once | TRBJ1-2 | TRBV7-2 | CASSLGQGANYGYTF | TGTGCCAGCAGCTTAGGACAGGGGGCGAACTATGGCTACACCTTC
TRBD2 | . | TRBJ2-1 | TRBV11-3 | CASSSGLGEQFF | TGTGCCAGCAGCTCCGGACTAGGTGAGCAGTTCTTC
TRBD2 | . | TRBJ2-1 | TRBV7-8 | CASSSKRLAGASYNEQFF | TGTGCCAGCAGCTCGAAAAGACTAGCGGGAGCTTCCTACAATGAGCAGTTCTTC
. | once | TRBJ1-5 | TRBV6-2/TRBV6-3 | CASSYFRQVNSNQPQHF | TGTGCCAGCAGTTACTTCCGACAGGTTAATAGTAATCAGCCCCAGCATTTT
TRBD1 | . | TRBJ1-1 | TRBV4-3 | CASSQESGTGLAFF | TGCGCCAGCAGCCAAGAATCCGGGACAGGCTTAGCTTTCTTT
TRBD2 | . | TRBJ2-1 | TRBV19 | CASRNSGRAGEQFF | TGTGCCAGTAGGAATAGCGGGAGGGCCGGTGAGCAGTTCTTC
. | . | TRBJ1-4 | TRBV27 | CASGNRAVTTGSNEKLFF | TGTGCCAGCGGCAACAGGGCGGTTACCACCGGGTCTAATGAAAAACTGTTTTTT
. | once | TRBJ1-2 | TRBV6-2/TRBV6-3 | CASSTQGVLTGGYTF | TGTGCCAGCAGCACACAGGGAGTCCTAACGGGTGGCTACACCTTC
TRBD1 | many | TRBJ2-1 | TRBV27 | CASSQPRTGITNEQFF | TGTGCCAGCAGCCAGCCTCGGACAGGGATCACGAATGAGCAGTTCTTC
. | . | TRBJ2-3 | TRBV7-2 | CASSLVFVDTQYF | TGTGCCAGCAGCTTAGTCTTTGTCGATACGCAGTATTTT
TRBD1 | . | TRBJ1-4 | TRBV19 | CASNYRGANEKLFF | TGTGCCAGTAACTACAGGGGGGCTAATGAAAAACTGTTTTTT
TRBD2 | . | TRBJ2-7 | TRBV13 | CASSNGTRIYF | TGTGCCAGCAGCAATGGGACTAGAATCTACTTC
. | . | TRBJ2-1 | TRBV5-5 | CASSSDGVEQFF | TGTGCCAGCAGCTCTGACGGGGTTGAGCAGTTCTTC
TRBD2 | . | TRBJ2-7 | TRBV5-4 | CASSRASGSDYEQYF | TGTGCCAGCAGCCGGGCTAGCGGGAGCGACTACGAGCAGTACTTC
. | . | TRBJ1-1 | TRBV2 | CASSDDLPAFF | TGTGCCAGCAGTGATGACTTACCGGCTTTCTTT
. | . | TRBJ2-7 | TRBV7-2 | CASSLVSSGSYEQYF | TGTGCCAGCAGCTTAGTTAGTAGCGGTTCCTACGAGCAGTACTTC
. | . | TRBJ1-6 | TRBV4-1 | CASSQDRESIDSPLHF | TGCGCCAGCAGCCAAGACAGGGAATCGATTGACTCACCCCTCCACTTT
TRBD1 | . | TRBJ1-2 | TRBV5-4 | CASSLAEARGDYGYTF | TGTGCCAGCAGCTTGGCGGAAGCCAGGGGGGACTATGGCTACACCTTC
. | . | TRBJ2-1 | TRBV5-8 | CASSLVGAGEQFF | TGTGCCAGCAGCTTGGTTGGGGCAGGGGAGCAGTTCTTC
. | . | TRBJ1-4 | TRBV29-1 | CSVEPPGEEKLFF | TGCAGCGTTGAACCCCCGGGAGAAGAAAAACTGTTTTTT
TRBD2 | once | TRBJ2-1 | TRBV9 | CASSVGLAGVSDEQFF | TGTGCCAGCAGCGTAGGACTAGCGGGGGTAAGTGATGAGCAGTTCTTC
. | once | TRBJ1-5 | TRBV6-2/TRBV6-3 | CASSYFRTDQPQHF | TGTGCCAGCAGTTACTTCCGGACAGATCAGCCCCAGCATTTT
TRBD1 | . | TRBJ2-7 | TRBV16 | CASSQSGQGAYEQYF | TGTGCCAGCAGCCAATCAGGACAGGGGGCCTACGAGCAGTACTTC
. | few | TRBJ2-1 | TRBV15 | CATSRGGHNEQFF | TGTGCCACCAGCAGAGGAGGGCACAATGAGCAGTTCTTC
TRBD2 | . | TRBJ2-1 | TRBV18 | CASSPNKGLAGGPGEFF | TGTGCCAGCTCACCAAATAAAGGACTAGCGGGAGGGCCTGGGGAGTTCTTC
. | . | TRBJ1-5 | TRBV29-1 | CSVELGGTSQPQHF | TGCAGCGTTGAACTCGGGGGGACCTCTCAGCCCCAGCATTTT
TRBD1 | . | TRBJ1-1 | TRBV28 | CASREQGAGGTFF | TGTGCCAGCAGGGAACAGGGGGCCGGGGGAACTTTCTTT
. | . | TRBJ1-3 | TRBV30 | CAWSVGKQGPVTIYF | TGTGCCTGGAGCGTGGGAAAGCAGGGCCCTGTCACCATATATTTT
TRBD2 | . | TRBJ2-3 | TRBV25-1 | CASWGLAQNTDTQYF | TGTGCCAGCTGGGGACTAGCGCAGAATACAGATACGCAGTATTTT
. | . | TRBJ2-7 | TRBV3-1/TRBV3-2 | CASSQLSGNHEQYF | TGTGCCAGCAGCCAACTATCAGGGAACCACGAGCAGTACTTC
. | few | TRBJ2-3 | TRBV21-1 | CASSKLLRAGTILGDTQYF | TGTGCCAGCAGCAAACTATTACGAGCGGGAACGATTTTGGGAGATACGCAGTATTTT
. | . | TRBJ2-7 | TRBV6-1 | CASSEGGGRLTYEQYF | TGTGCCAGCAGTGAAGGCGGAGGACGTCTCACCTACGAGCAGTACTTC
. | once | TRBJ2-2 | TRBV11-3 | CASSRGQTNTGELFF | TGTGCCAGCAGCCGAGGACAGACGAACACCGGGGAGCTGTTTTTT
TRBD1 | few | TRBJ1-3 | TRBV30 | CAWSPIAPGQGSSGNTIYF | TGTGCCTGGAGTCCGATTGCTCCGGGACAGGGGAGCTCTGGAAACACCATATATTTT
. | few | TRBJ1-5 | TRBV5-1 | CASSLGEVGQPQHF | TGCGCCAGCAGCTTGGGGGAGGTGGGTCAGCCCCAGCATTTT
. | . | TRBJ1-1 | TRBV20-1 | CSASGQTVEAFF | TGCAGTGCTAGTGGTCAGACTGTAGAAGCTTTCTTT
TRBD2 | . | TRBJ2-1 | TRBV6-5 | CASSSSGWNEQFF | TGTGCCAGCAGTTCTAGCGGGTGGAATGAGCAGTTCTTC
. | . | TRBJ1-5 | TRBV30 | CAWSSSNQPQHF | TGTGCCTGGAGTAGCAGCAATCAGCCCCAGCATTTT
. | few | TRBJ2-7 | TRBV19 | CASRPGQASYEQYF | TGTGCCAGTAGGCCGGGACAAGCTTCCTACGAGCAGTACTTC
. | . | TRBJ2-3 | TRBV4-2 | CASSQDVTSTDTQYF | TGTGCCAGCAGCCAAGACGTAACTAGCACAGATACGCAGTATTTT
TRBD1 | few | TRBJ1-2 | TRBV2 | CASSIKTGSFYGYTF | TGTGCCAGCAGCATCAAGACAGGGTCATTCTATGGCTACACCTTC
. | . | TRBJ2-7 | TRBV28 | CASSTSKLRYEQYF | TGTGCCAGCAGTACCAGCAAGTTGCGGTACGAGCAGTACTTC
TRBD2 | . | TRBJ2-1 | TRBV2 | CASSSGTRNEQFF | TGTGCCAGCAGTTCCGGGACTAGGAATGAGCAGTTCTTC
. | . | TRBJ2-1 | TRBV6-5 | CASSQGQGEQFF | TGTGCCAGCAGTCAGGGGCAGGGGGAGCAGTTCTTC
. | . | TRBJ2-3 | TRBV5-1 | CASSPGPLAGDTDTQYF | TGCGCCAGCAGCCCCGGACCACTAGCTGGGGACACAGATACGCAGTATTTT
TRBD1 | . | TRBJ2-1 | TRBV29-1 | CSGKGQAYNEQFF | TGCAGCGGGAAGGGACAGGCCTACAATGAGCAGTTCTTC